The T cell receptor beta chain described here comes from a study of early T cells in non-severe SARS-CoV-2 infection listed by TCRdb under 2021. In terms of the full investigation: Bulk RNA from unsorted whole blood was used for TCR sequencing, so alpha and beta chains could not be paired. Overall study outcomes, separate from this receptor: VDJdb matching was skewed toward anti-spike CD8 responses and likely underestimated virus-specific expansions by missing private and CD4 specificities.

This was a case-control study nested in a cohort of healthcare workers in London, UK, who had nasopharyngeal swab PCR tests and blood samples taken every week. Healthcare workers were enrolled in the week of the UK lockdown, from 23 to 31 March 2020, and were followed every week for up to roughly 15 weeks. The CDR3 numbers 13 residues from cysteine through phenylalanine. Kept here is only the CDR3 DNA, which spans 39 bases and is read in frame from base 1. The junction shows trimming of 5 bases on V and 8 bases on J, plus 15 bases between the germline ends. From a lookup of the germline V gene (reference sequence), CDR1 and CDR2 are MNHEY and SMNVEV. This clonotype was seen only a few times. Its antigen specificity is not known. There are no base qualities to consult, and no much larger clone falls within one base. Library creation used 5' RACE. TCRdb records NextSeq 500 as the sequencer. The TCR library protocol attached unique molecular identifiers to individual cDNA molecules to correct for sequencing error and PCR bias. Both TCR alpha and beta chains were sequenced, and tight co-correlation was observed between alpha and beta sequence abundances in each sample. Processing in the source paper ran as follows. V gene, J gene and CDR3 annotation of TCR sequences was performed with Decombinator V4. Expanded TCRs were defined as changing significantly between any two time points under a Poisson model with p below 0.0001. Abundances of TCRs were expressed as counts per million after normalisation to the total number of TCRs sequenced in each sample. MAIT TCRs were defined by TRAV1-2 paired with TRAJ12, TRAJ20 or TRAJ33, and iNKT TCRs by TRAV10 paired with TRAJ18. VDJdb, accessed on 1 November 2021, was searched for TCRs annotated for CMV, EBV and SARS-CoV-2, and TCRs annotated for more than one antigen were excluded. Using fastp at Q25 and MiXCR, TCRdb reprocessed the public reads and kept productive beta chains. Records with the same CDR3 protein are collapsed into one entry carrying the most frequent genes and DNA. TCRdb assigned the V and J calls; the authors' analysis was not used. Recorded for this sample are roughly 99,000 distinct CDR3 sequences; roughly 12% of them occurred a single time. The top ten hold about 4.4% of the sample.

This sample comprised whole blood, obtained at baseline. The sequence came from an adult who was a healthcare worker with PCR-confirmed SARS-CoV-2 infection or an uninfected control (not recorded which). The rearrangement combines TRBV27 with TRBJ1-2; no D gene can be assigned with confidence. The CDR3 region: CASSPQLLGGYTF. The nucleotides read TGTGCCAGCAGTCCACAGCTCTTGGGAGGCTACACCTTC.